Sequencing of this T cell receptor (beta chain) was carried out in a study of shared clonotypes between healthy human individuals. The count of this clone is one. Assay used: immunoSEQ multiplex PCR; TCRdb lists only in-frame clones, some missing. Found here are roughly 2,000,000 clones, 93% of them singletons; the top ten hold around 1.7%. V shed 0 bases and J 3 bases; nucleotides not matched to a gene: 6. CDR3 size: 16 residues. Germline-derived CDR1 and CDR2 are KGHSH and LQKENI. Naive CD8 populations comprised CD45RO-negative cells positively selected for CCR7, excluding terminally differentiated effector memory CD45RA+ cells.

The chain joins TRBV18 to TRBJ1-1; 8 positions match TRBD1. Sequencing was performed on naive CD8+ T cells from PBMCs. This TCR was sampled from a man younger than 35 in good health. Some clones in this sample may be carry-over from other donors' samples. CDR3 DNA sequence: TGTGCCAGCTCACCACCGTCCGAGGACAGGGACACTGAAGCTTTCTTT. Protein: CASSPPSEDRDTEAFF.